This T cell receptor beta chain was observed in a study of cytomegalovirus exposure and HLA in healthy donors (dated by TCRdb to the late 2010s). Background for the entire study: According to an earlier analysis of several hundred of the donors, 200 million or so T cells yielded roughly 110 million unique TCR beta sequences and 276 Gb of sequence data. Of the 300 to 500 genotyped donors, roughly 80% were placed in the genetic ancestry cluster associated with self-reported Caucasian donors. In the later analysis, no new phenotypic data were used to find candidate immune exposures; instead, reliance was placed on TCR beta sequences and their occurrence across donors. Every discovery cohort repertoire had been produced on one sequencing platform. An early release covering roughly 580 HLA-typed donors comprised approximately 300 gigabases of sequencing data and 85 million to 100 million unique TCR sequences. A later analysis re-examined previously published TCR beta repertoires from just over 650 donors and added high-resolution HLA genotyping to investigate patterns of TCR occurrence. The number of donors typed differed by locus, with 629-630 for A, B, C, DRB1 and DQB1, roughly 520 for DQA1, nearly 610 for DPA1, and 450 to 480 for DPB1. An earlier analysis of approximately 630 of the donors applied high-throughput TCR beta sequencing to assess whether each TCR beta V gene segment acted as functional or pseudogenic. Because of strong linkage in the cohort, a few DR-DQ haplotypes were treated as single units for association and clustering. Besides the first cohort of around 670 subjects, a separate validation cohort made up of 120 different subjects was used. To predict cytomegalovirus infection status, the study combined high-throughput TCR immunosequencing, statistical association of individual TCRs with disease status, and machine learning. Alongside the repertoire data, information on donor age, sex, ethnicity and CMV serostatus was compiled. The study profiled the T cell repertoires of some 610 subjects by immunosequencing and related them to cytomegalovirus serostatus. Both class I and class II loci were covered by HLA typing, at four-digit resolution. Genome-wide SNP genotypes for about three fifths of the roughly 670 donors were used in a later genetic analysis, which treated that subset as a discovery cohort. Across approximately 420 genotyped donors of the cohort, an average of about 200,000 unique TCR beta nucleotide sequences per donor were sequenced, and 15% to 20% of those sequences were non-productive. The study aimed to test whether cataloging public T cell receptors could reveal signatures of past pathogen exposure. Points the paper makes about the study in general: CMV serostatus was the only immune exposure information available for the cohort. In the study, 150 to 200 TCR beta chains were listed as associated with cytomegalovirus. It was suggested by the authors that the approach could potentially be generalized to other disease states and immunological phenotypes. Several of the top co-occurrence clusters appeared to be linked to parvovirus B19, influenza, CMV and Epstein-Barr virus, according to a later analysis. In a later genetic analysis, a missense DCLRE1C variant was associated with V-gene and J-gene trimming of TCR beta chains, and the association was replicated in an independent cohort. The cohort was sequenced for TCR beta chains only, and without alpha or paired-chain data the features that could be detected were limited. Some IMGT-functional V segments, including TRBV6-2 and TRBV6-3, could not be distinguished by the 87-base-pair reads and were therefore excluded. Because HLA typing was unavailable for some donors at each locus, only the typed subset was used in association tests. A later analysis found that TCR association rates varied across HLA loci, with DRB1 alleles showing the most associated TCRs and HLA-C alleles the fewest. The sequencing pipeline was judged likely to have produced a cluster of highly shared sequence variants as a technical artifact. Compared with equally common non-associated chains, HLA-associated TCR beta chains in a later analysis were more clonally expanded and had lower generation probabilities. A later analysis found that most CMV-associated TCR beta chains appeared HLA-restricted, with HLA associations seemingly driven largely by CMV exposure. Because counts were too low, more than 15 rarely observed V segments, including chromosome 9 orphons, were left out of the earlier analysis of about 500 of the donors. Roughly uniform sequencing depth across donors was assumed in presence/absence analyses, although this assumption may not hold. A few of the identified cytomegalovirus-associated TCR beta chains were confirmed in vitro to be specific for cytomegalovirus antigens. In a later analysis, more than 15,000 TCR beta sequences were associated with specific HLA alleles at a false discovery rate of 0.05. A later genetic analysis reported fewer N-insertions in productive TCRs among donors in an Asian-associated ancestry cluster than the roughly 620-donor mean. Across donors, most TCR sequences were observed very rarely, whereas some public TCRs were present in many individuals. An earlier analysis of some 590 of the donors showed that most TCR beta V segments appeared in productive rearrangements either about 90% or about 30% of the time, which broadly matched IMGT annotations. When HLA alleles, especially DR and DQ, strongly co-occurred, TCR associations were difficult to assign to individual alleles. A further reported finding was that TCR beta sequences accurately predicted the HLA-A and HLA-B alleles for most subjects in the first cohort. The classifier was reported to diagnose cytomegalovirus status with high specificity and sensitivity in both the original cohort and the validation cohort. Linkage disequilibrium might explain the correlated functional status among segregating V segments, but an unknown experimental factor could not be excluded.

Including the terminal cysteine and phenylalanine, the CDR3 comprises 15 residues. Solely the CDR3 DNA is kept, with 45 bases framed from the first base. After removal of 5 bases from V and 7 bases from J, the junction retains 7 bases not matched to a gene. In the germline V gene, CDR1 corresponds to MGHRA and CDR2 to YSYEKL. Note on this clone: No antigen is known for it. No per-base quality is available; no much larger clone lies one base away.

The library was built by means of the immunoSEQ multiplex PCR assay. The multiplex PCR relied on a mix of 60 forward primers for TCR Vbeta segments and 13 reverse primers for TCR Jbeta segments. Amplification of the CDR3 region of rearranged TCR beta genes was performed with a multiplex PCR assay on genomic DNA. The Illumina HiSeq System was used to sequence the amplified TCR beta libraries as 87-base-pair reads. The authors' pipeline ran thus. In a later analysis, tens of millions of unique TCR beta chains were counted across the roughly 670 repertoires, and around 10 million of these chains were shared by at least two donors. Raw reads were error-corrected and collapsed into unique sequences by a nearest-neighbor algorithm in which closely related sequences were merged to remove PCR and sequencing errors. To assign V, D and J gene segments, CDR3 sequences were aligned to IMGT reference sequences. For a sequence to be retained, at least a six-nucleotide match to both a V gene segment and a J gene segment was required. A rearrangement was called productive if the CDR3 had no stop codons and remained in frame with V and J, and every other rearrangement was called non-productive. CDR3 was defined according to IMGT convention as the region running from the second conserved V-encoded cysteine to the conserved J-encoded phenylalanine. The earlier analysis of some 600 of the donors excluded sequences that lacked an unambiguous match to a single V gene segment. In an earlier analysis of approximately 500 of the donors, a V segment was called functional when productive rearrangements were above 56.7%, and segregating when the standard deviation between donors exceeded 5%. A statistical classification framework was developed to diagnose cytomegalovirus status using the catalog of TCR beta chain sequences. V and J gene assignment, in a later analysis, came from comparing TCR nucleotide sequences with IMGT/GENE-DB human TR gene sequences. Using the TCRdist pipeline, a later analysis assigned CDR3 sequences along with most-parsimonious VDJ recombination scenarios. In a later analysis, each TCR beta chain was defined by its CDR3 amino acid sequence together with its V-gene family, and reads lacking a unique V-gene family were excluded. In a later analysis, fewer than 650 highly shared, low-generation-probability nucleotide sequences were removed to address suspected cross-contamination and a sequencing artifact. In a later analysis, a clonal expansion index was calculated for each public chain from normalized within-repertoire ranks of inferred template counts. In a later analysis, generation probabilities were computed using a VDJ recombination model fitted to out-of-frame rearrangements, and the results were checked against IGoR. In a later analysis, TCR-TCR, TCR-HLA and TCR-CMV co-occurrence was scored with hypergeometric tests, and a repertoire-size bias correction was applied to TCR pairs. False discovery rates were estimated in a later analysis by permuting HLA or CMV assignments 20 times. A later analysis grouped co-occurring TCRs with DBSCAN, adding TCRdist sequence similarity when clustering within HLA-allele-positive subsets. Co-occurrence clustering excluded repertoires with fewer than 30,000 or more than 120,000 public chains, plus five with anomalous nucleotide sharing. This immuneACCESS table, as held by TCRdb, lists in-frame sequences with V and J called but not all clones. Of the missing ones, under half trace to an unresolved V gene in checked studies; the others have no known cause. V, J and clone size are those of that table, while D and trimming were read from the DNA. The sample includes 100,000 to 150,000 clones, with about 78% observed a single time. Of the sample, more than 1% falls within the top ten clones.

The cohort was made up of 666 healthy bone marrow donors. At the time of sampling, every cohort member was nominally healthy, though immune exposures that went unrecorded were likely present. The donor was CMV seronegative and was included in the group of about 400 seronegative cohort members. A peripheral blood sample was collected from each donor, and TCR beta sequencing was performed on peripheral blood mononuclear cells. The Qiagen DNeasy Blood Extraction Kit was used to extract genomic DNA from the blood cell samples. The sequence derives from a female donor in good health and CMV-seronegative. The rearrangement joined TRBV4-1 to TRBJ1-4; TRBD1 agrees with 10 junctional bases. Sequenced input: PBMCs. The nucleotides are TGCGCCAGCAGCAACCGACAGGGGGCGGGTGAAAAACTGTTTTTT. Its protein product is CASSNRQGAGEKLFF.